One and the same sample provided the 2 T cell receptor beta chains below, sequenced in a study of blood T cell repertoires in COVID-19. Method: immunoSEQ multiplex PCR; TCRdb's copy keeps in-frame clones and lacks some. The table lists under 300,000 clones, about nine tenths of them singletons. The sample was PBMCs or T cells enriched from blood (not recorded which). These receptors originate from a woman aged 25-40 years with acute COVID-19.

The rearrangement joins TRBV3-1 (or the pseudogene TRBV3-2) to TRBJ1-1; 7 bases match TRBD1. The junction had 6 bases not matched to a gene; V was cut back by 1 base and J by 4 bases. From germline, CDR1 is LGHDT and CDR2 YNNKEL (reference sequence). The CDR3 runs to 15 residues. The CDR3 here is CASSQGYRGGTEAFF. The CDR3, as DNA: TGTGCCAGCAGCCAAGGATACAGGGGTGGCACTGAAGCTTTCTTT.

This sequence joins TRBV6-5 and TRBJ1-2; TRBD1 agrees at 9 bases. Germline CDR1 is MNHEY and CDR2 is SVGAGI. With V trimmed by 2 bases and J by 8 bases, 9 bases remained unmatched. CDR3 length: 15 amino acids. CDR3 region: CASSYTGDRANGYTF. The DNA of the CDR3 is TGTGCCAGCAGTTACACCGGGGACAGGGCTAACGGCTACACCTTC.